This entry lists 7 T cell receptor beta chains sequenced from one sample in a study of T cells after yellow fever vaccination (dated by TCRdb to between 2017 and 2020). This specimen's treatment or condition label, interpreted: live attenuated yellow fever vaccine strain. Library creation used 5' RACE. TCRdb shows the sequencer as Illumina HiSeq 2500. TCRdb handled the public reads itself, with Q25 trimming in fastp and clone calling in MiXCR, and kept productive beta chains. Duplicate CDR3 protein sequences are folded into a single record with the most common DNA and genes. In all, the sample holds roughly 150,000 distinct CDR3 sequences, and just over 6.5% of those were seen once. Approximately 0.67% of the sample is taken by the ten largest. The source was CD4+ T cells sorted from PBMCs, collected 10 days after the yellow fever booster vaccination. These receptors were obtained from a man aged 25 to 40 who received the YFV17D yellow fever vaccine.

In its sample, this clonotype was seen many times. V and J are TRBV5-1 and TRBJ2-7; D remains ambiguous. Germline-derived CDR1 and CDR2 are SGHRS and YFSETQ. Trimming left V 0 bases short and J 3 bases short, with 7 bases between. The CDR3 is 13 residues long. The CDR3 protein is CASSLVPDYEQYF. The CDR3 DNA follows: TGCGCCAGCAGCTTGGTTCCAGACTACGAGCAGTACTTC.

This clonotype came up many times. The V call is TRBV7-2, the J call TRBJ2-7; TRBD2 matches 9 bases. This CDR3 spans 15 amino acids. Germline V CDR1 and CDR2: SGHTA, FQGNSA. Losses at the gene ends were 7 bases for V and 0 bases for J; bases not matched to a gene: 7. The CDR3 bases are TGTGCCAGCATAAGGGCGGGAGGGACCTCCTACGAGCAGTACTTC. Encoded protein: CASIRAGGTSYEQYF.

This sequence joins TRBV7-8 and TRBJ1-1; D gene ambiguous. Germline V gene lookup returns CDR1 SGHVS and CDR2 FQNEAQ. The CDR3 runs to 14 residues. With 5 bases removed from V and 0 bases from J, the gap between germline ends came to 10 bases. The CDR3 DNA sequence: TGTGCCAGCAGCCAGTCTACGGTGAACACTGAAGCTTTCTTT. This gives the protein CASSQSTVNTEAFF.

This clonotype was observed many times. V and J are TRBV20-1 and TRBJ2-2, with 11 bases lining up with TRBD2. The ends lost 1 base at V and 1 base at J; junction bases unmatched: 5. The CDR3 runs to 17 residues. Per germline, CDR1 DFQATT and CDR2 SNEGSKA (reference sequence). DNA of the CDR3: TGCAGTGCTAGAGGGCCGACTAGCGGGGTGAACACCGGGGAGCTGTTTTTT. Translation gives CSARGPTSGVNTGELFF.

This clonotype was seen ten or more times. The CDR3 protein is CASSLFLGRENNEQFF. The DNA for the CDR3 is TGTGCCAGCAGCTTATTCCTAGGGCGGGAGAACAATGAGCAGTTCTTC. This rearrangement joins TRBV5-6 to TRBJ2-1, with TRBD2 matching over 7 bases. Germline trimming cut 2 bases from V and 5 bases from J; bases unmatched to any gene: 10. Germline CDR1 and CDR2: SGHDT and YYEEEE. The CDR3 sequence is 16 residues long.

The CDR3 bases are TGTGCCAGTTCTCAGGGTGGGGGATACGAGCAGTACTTC. Protein product: CASSQGGGYEQYF. The genes are TRBV19 and TRBJ2-7; either TRBD1 or TRBD2 may fit D (5 bases each). V was clipped by 8 bases and J by 4 bases, with 15 bases between them. Per the germline V gene, CDR1 is LNHDA and CDR2 is SQIVND (reference sequence). The CDR3 spans 13 residues.

This clonotype has just a few counts. This chain connects TRBV18 to TRBJ2-7; 12 bases line up with TRBD2. CDR1 KGHSH and CDR2 LQKENI come from the germline V gene. The CDR3 is made up of 17 amino acids. V was pared by 0 bases and J by 7 bases, with 10 bases of the junction left unmatched. CDR3 sequence: CASSPPSSGRASKEQYF. The CDR3 bases are TGTGCCAGCTCACCACCGTCTAGCGGGAGGGCCTCTAAAGAGCAGTACTTC.